This T cell receptor (beta chain) appears in the sequencing data of a study of Ad26.COV2.S vaccination and SARS-CoV-2 variants. Study background: Donor was assigned to the Ad26.COV2.S arm of trial COV1001. Points from the study as a whole: It was reported that spike-specific CD8+ and CD4+ T cell responses were substantially broad after vaccination. Vaccinated and placebo-treated recipients had similar non-spike TCR breadth.

The data were produced by immunoSEQ multiplex PCR, yet TCRdb's version contains in-frame clones alone and is incomplete. The sample includes about 400,000 clones, roughly nine tenths of them seen just once. The CDR3 consists of 15 residues. Looked up from germline, CDR1 is LNHNV and CDR2 is YYDKDF (reference sequence). With V trimmed by 1 base and J by 1 base, 0 bases remained unmatched. Treatment indicated: about 20 received Ad26.COV2.S at low or high dose, single or two shots; roughly five received placebo; per-sample allocation not given. Sampling was done on day 63 after the first vaccine or placebo injection. The study used a vaccine consisting of an Ad26 vector that expressed Wuhan-strain SARS-CoV-2 spike. A note on this clone: Its cognate antigen is unknown.

V and J are TRBV15 and TRBJ2-2; 7 bases map to TRBD2. The sequence derives from a person between 18 and 59 years old who received the Ad26.COV2.S COVID-19 vaccine or a placebo. This sample comprised peripheral blood, obtained in a trial of Ad26.COV2.S vaccine versus placebo. The CDR3 coding sequence is TGTGCCACCAGCAGAGGCGGGGGGAACACCGGGGAGCTGTTTTTT. Translating it yields CATSRGGGNTGELFF.